Detailed here is one TCR beta chain. These data are taken from a study of blood T cell repertoires in COVID-19. Study-wide background: PBMCs, B-cell-depleted T cells, or T cells provided the cDNA or gDNA that made up the material.

Generated by immunoSEQ multiplex PCR, the TCRdb table keeps only in-frame clones and is missing some. The repertoire includes approximately 35,000 clones, 80% to 90% of them detected once, and 40% to 45% sits in the top ten. V lost 1 base to trimming and J lost 12 bases; unmatched junction nucleotides: 3. Germline values: CDR1 SEHNR, CDR2 FQNEAQ (reference sequence). CDR3 length: 12 residues. The chain couples TRBV7-9 to TRBJ2-3; 8 bases are shared with TRBD1. The sample consisted of peripheral blood. This TCR was sampled from a human donor in a cohort sampled during active COVID-19. CDR3 amino acids: CASSLGDRTQYF. The CDR3 DNA reads as TGTGCCAGCAGCTTAGGGGACAGGACTCAGTATTTT.